The clone carrying this T cell receptor (beta chain) has a handful of counts. Its matching antigen is unknown. Building of the TCR beta libraries involved iRepertoire HTBI primers and Arm-PCR of CDR3 regions. In TCRdb, the multiplex PCR reads were re-called with MiXCR into one record per CDR3 protein. Here the sample spans 300,000 to 400,000 distinct CDR3 sequences, roughly 17% being singletons. This specimen belongs to a study of regulatory T cells in long-lasting Graves disease. Findings of the study overall: Fewer public clonotypes were shared by new patients (around 1,000) than by persistent patients (about 2,700). Persistent Graves' patients possessed reduced TCR diversity relative to recently diagnosed ones.

Time point described: newly diagnosed GD, antithyroid drugs for less than 3 months. RNA isolated from PBMCs was used to make the TCR library. The data also belong to a second study, concerning T cells in Graves' hyperthyroidism and ophthalmopathy. Per that study: Diagnoses were established using clinical symptoms, serum thyroxine and TRAb, thyroid ultrasound and orbital computed tomography.

Source: peripheral blood mononuclear cells (PBMCs), taken at new diagnosis, from a patient treated with antithyroid drugs. This sequence was found in a man aged 35-49 years with Graves disease.

The CDR3 nucleotides read TGTGCCATCGGGGCGGGACCAGGAACACCATACGAGCAGTACTTC. It yields the protein CAIGAGPGTPYEQYF. This rearrangement joins TRBV10-3 to TRBJ2-7, with D tentatively TRBD2 (6 bases). V lost 8 bases and J lost 4, with 21 bases in between. This CDR3 comprises 15 residues. From germline, CDR1 is ENHRY and CDR2 SYGVKD.